The sequence of this TCR beta chain was determined in a study of shared clonotypes between healthy human individuals (dated by TCRdb to about 2020). With respect to the entire study: The cohort included a few men and a couple of women between 18 and 49 years of age. Libraries were prepared and TCR repertoires were sequenced by different laboratories using diverse techniques, in order to increase sequencing depth and limit assay-specific biases. Per donor, leukapheresis produced somewhere between about 0.94 and 9 billion PBMCs. For each donor, CD4 naive and CD4 memory were each run on three plates, CD8 naive on two plates, and CD8 memory on one plate. The study deeply sequenced blood TCR repertoires of about 5 healthy adults to estimate repertoire size and the extent of clonotype sharing between individuals. Here is what the overall study found, with its caveats: Naive subsets generally had larger estimated clonotype richness than memory subsets. The genetic and exposure-history diversity represented was limited by the small number of donors. Pairwise subsampling indicated that sequencing depth was expected to affect the degree of clonotype sharing among donors. When a handful of donors were compared, the shared fraction of clonotypes was about 5% for naive CD4, 3% to 4% for naive CD8, 2% to 2.5% for memory CD4, and around 0.4% for memory CD8. Sampling was restricted to blood, and TCR repertoires in tissue are likely to differ from TCR repertoires in blood. Incomplete sequencing was indicated by rarefaction of sorted-subset datasets, despite the large sequencing depth. Higher generation probabilities were observed for clonotypes shared by all four sorted-subset donors than for non-shared clonotypes.

Using the deep immunoSEQ assay, TCR CDR3 regions were amplified from genomic DNA by multiplex PCR. Extracted genomic DNA from each cell subset was distributed evenly across all wells of several immunoSEQ 96-well plates, and each plate was treated as a replicate. For sorted subsets, approximately 210 ng of genomic DNA, equivalent to 25,000 to 35,000 T cell genomes, went into each replicate PCR. The purified libraries were quantified using a Qubit 3.0 fluorometer, sized with a Bioanalyzer 2100, and then quantified again using the KAPA Library Quantification kit. Every immunoSEQ 96-well plate was sequenced on a separate single-read 150-cycle Illumina NextSeq 550 flow cell. The study's own analysis went as follows. Because the immunoSEQ output included only junctional sequences and no quality scores, the filtering could not be the same as the filtering used for full-length reads. To assign V/J genes and CDR3, sequences were annotated using PyIR, a Python wrapper for IgBLAST v1.9, with IMGT germline references. Reads were removed for weak V/J assignments (E-value above 1e-6), missing CDR3, stop codons, out-of-frame junctions, or ambiguous translated residues. V3J clonotypes were defined as sequences sharing an identical inferred V gene, J gene, and CDR3 amino acid sequence. Percentage overlap between repertoires was computed as shared unique clonotypes divided by the size of the smaller repertoire. Three approaches were used to assess repertoire richness: RTK rarefaction, the Chao1 estimator, and Recon v2.1 estimates of unobserved clonotypes. Generation probabilities were computed with OLGA for all TCRbeta clonotypes obtained by the gDNA method from a few donors. Held by TCRdb, this immuneACCESS table contains in-frame sequences only and omits some clones. Under half of the omission traces to an unresolved V gene where checked; the cause of the rest is unknown. V and J calls and clone size are copied from that table; D and trimming were computed from the DNA. The sample has about 1.5 million clones on record, roughly 96% of them singletons. The ten biggest clones cover roughly 1.2% of the sample.

Donors were healthy HIV-negative adults with no recently reported acute infections or vaccinations. Only Caucasian adults living in Nashville, Tennessee, USA were represented among the donors. Magnetic negative selection was used to enrich CD4+ T cells, after which naive cells were positively selected on CD45RA and the negative fraction became the memory subset. After blood collection by leukapheresis, PBMCs were isolated using Ficoll-Histopaque density gradient centrifugation and then cryopreserved in the vapor phase of liquid nitrogen. Purity and quantity of every magnetically sorted T cell population were checked by analytical flow cytometry. Each sorted fraction had its genomic DNA isolated and then quantified by UV absorbance on a Nanodrop 2000c. The sample holds one count of this clone. The specificity of this receptor is unknown. The record has no base qualities; no much larger clone is one base away.

The CDR3 goes from the cysteine to the phenylalanine over 15 residues. The kept DNA is CDR3 alone, 45 bases in frame from the first base. V is pruned by 0 bases and J by 1 base, leaving 1 base of the junction without a gene match. Sequences SGHNT (CDR1) and YYREEE (CDR2) are obtained from the germline V gene (reference sequence). The sequence was collected from a man aged 30 to 39 in good health. This chain joins TRBV5-4 to TRBJ2-3; 8 bases in between match TRBD2. Sequencing was done on a sample of naive CD4+ T cells sorted from blood. The sample's cell subset or site label is to be understood as: CD45RA+ positively selected. The base sequence is TGTGCCAGCAGCTTGGGGCGGGAGGGCACAGATACGCAGTATTTT. This encodes CASSLGREGTDTQYF.